The 9 T cell receptor beta chains reported below all come from one sample, sequenced in a study of CD8+ T cells in alopecia areata. Described treatment: oral pan-JAK inhibitor, 5-10 mg twice daily. RNA extraction was followed by reverse transcription into cDNA, which acted as the sequencing template. Data came from immunoSEQ multiplex PCR; TCRdb stores just in-frame clones and leaves some out. The data contain about 160,000 clones, roughly two thirds of them singletons. The sequencing used CD4+ T cells sorted from blood, collected at week 4, from a patient treated with tofacitinib. The receptors derive from a human donor with alopecia areata.

The chain uses TRBV30 and TRBJ1-2; possibly TRBD1 for D (5 bases). The V gene's germline CDR1 is GTSNPN and CDR2 SVGIG (reference sequence). V was pared by 0 bases and J by 2 bases, with 7 bases between. CDR3 length equals 13 residues. CDR3 protein: CAWSVRDNYGYTF. The CDR3 DNA reads as TGTGCCTGGAGTGTACGGGACAACTATGGCTACACCTTC. The variable domain in full, with the rest retrieved from reference TRBV30 and TRBJ1-2, is SQTIHQWPATLVQPVGSPLSLECTVEGTSNPNLYWYRQAAGRGLQLLFYSVGIGQISSEVPQNLSASRPQDRQFILSSKKLLLSDSGFYLCAWSVRDNYGYTFGSGTRLTVV.

The V gene is TRBV27, the J gene TRBJ1-1, with D possibly TRBD1 on 6 matching bases. Germline V gives CDR1 MNHEY, CDR2 SMNVEV (reference sequence). The CDR3 is 14 residues long. Trimming cost V 3 bases and J 1 base, with 9 bases left between them. CDR3 sequence reads: CASSFSGQNTEAFF. In DNA form, the CDR3 reads TGTGCCAGCAGTTTTTCGGGACAGAACACTGAAGCTTTCTTT.

The chain combines TRBV7-3 with TRBJ2-3; maybe TRBD2 (6 bases). With 3 bases removed from V and 1 base from J, the gap between germline ends came to 11 bases. CDR3 length: 15 residues. The germline gives CDR1 SGHTA, CDR2 FQGTGA. CDR3 sequence reads: CASSFNGGRTDTQYF. In DNA form, the CDR3 reads TGTGCCAGCAGCTTCAACGGGGGACGCACAGATACGCAGTATTTT. Based on the CDR3 plus reference TRBV7-3 and TRBJ2-3, the full variable domain is GAGVSQTPSNKVTEKGKYVELRCDPISGHTALYWYRQSLGQGPEFLIYFQGTGAADDSGLPNDRFFAVRPEGSVSTLKIQRTERGDSAVYLCASSFNGGRTDTQYFGPGTRLTVL.

This clone was counted once. The chain links TRBV10-2 to TRBJ2-2; D unclear. The CDR3 spans 14 residues. The ends were cut back, 7 bases at V and 2 bases at J, with 11 bases in the middle. Germline V lookup: CDR1 WSHSY, CDR2 SAAADI. CDR3 DNA: TGCGCCAGCAAATTCAGACCTAACACCGGGGAGCTGTTTTTT. This sequence encodes CASKFRPNTGELFF.

The chain recombines TRBV5-1 with TRBJ2-7; a weak D match, TRBD1 (6 bases). The V gene's germline CDR1 is SGHRS and CDR2 YFSETQ. The CDR3 spans 15 residues. V was cut by 4 bases and J by 0 bases, with 14 bases left in between. The CDR3 reads CASSRIQGDSYEQYF. DNA for the CDR3: TGCGCCAGCAGCCGGATACAGGGAGACTCCTACGAGCAGTACTTC.

V and J are TRBV30 and TRBJ1-5; possibly TRBD1 for D (6 bases). The CDR3 contains 12 residues. Germline CDR1 is GTSNPN and CDR2 is SVGIG (reference sequence). Trimming cost V 5 bases and J 5 bases, with 10 bases left between them. The CDR3 bases are TGTGCCTGGGGGGGCGTACATCAGCCCCAGCATTTT. As protein: CAWGGVHQPQHF.

The chain links TRBV5-4 to TRBJ2-1; D is ambiguous. The CDR3 loop spans 12 amino acids. The V and J ends lost 0 bases and 7 bases respectively, with 5 bases between them. Germline CDR1 reads SGHNT; CDR2 reads YYREEE (reference sequence). The DNA of the CDR3 is TGTGCCAGCAGCTTGGAAAGGAATGAGCAGTTCTTC. This gives the protein CASSLERNEQFF.

The chain has TRBV29-1 and TRBJ2-5; D may be TRBD1 (6 bases). Trimming cost V 3 bases and J 5 bases, with 13 bases left between them. The germline gives CDR1 SQVTM, CDR2 ANQGSEA. CDR3 length: 13 residues. The CDR3 sequence: CSVEGAVRETQYF. CDR3 coding DNA: TGCAGCGTTGAGGGGGCCGTTCGGGAGACCCAGTACTTC.

This clone was detected only once. Other DNA sequences in the same sample also yield this CDR3. J is TRBJ2-5 and V is TRBV29-1; D is tentatively TRBD1 or TRBD2 (5 bases each). The CDR3 contains 13 residues. V gave up 3 bases and J gave up 2 bases, with 10 bases separating them. Germline CDR1 is SQVTM and CDR2 is ANQGSEA. CDR3 in DNA: TGCAGCGTTGAGAGGGGCGGACAAGAGACCCAGTACTTC. Translating gives CSVERGGQETQYF.